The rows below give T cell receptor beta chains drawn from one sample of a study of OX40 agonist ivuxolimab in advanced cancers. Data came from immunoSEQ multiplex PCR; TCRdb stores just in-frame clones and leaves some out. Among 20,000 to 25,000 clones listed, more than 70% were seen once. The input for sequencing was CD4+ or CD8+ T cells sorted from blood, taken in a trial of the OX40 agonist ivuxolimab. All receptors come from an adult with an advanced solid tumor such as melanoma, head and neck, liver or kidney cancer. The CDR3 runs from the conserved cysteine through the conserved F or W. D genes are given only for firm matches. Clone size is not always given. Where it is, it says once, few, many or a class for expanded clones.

CDR3nt: TGTGCCAGCTCACCACGTGGGTCTCCGGCGCCCGAAAAACTGTTTTTT
CDR3aa: CASSPRGSPAPEKLFF
abundance: medium-sized
d_gene: NA
j_gene: TRBJ1-4
v_gene: TRBV18

CDR3nt: TGTGCCAGCTCACTTAAAGGGGGCGGCTATGGCTACACCTTC
CDR3aa: CASSLKGGGYGYTF
abundance: once
d_gene: TRBD1
j_gene: TRBJ1-2
v_gene: TRBV18

CDR3nt: TGTGCCAGCACCTCGTCCCGTCGCGAGCAGTACTTC
CDR3aa: CASTSSRREQYF
abundance: NA
d_gene: NA
j_gene: TRBJ2-7
v_gene: TRBV11-1

CDR3nt: TGTGCCATCAGTGGACCCGGGACAGGGGCAGACGAGCAGTACTTC
CDR3aa: CAISGPGTGADEQYF
abundance: once
d_gene: TRBD1
j_gene: TRBJ2-7
v_gene: TRBV10-3

CDR3nt: TGTGCCAGCATGCGCGAGAGGGTCTCCTATAATTCACCCCTCCACTTT
CDR3aa: CASMRERVSYNSPLHF
abundance: NA
d_gene: NA
j_gene: TRBJ1-6
v_gene: TRBV28

CDR3nt: TGTGCCAGCAGCTTAGCGATTTCTCGCTCCGAGAGCTACACCTTC
CDR3aa: CASSLAISRSESYTF
abundance: NA
d_gene: NA
j_gene: TRBJ1-2
v_gene: TRBV7-6

CDR3nt: TGTGCCAGTAGTAGAGCGGCAGACGCGGTCACAGATACGCAGTATTTT
CDR3aa: CASSRAADAVTDTQYF
abundance: NA
d_gene: NA
j_gene: TRBJ2-3
v_gene: TRBV19

CDR3nt: TGTGCCAGCAGCTTGTATATAGATACGCAGTATTTT
CDR3aa: CASSLYIDTQYF
abundance: NA
d_gene: NA
j_gene: TRBJ2-3
v_gene: TRBV7-8

CDR3nt: TGTGCTAGTGGTACTTACAGCGGGACCCAGTACTTC
CDR3aa: CASGTYSGTQYF
abundance: NA
d_gene: NA
j_gene: TRBJ2-5
v_gene: TRBV12-5

CDR3nt: TGCGCCAGCAGCCAAGAGTCGACAGATAGCAATCAGCCCCAGCATTTT
CDR3aa: CASSQESTDSNQPQHF
abundance: NA
d_gene: NA
j_gene: TRBJ1-5
v_gene: TRBV4-1

CDR3nt: TGTGCCAGTAGTATTTTAGCCGAAGAGACCCAGTACTTC
CDR3aa: CASSILAEETQYF
abundance: NA
d_gene: NA
j_gene: TRBJ2-5
v_gene: TRBV19

CDR3nt: TGTGCCAGCAGCGCAGGGGACAGGCCACACCTCGACTGGGCCAACGTCCTGACTTTC
CDR3aa: CASSAGDRPHLDWANVLTF
abundance: NA
d_gene: TRBD1
j_gene: TRBJ2-6
v_gene: TRBV9

CDR3nt: TGTGCCAGCAGCCCCGGACTAGCGGGGTTCGAGCAGTACTTC
CDR3aa: CASSPGLAGFEQYF
abundance: NA
d_gene: TRBD2
j_gene: TRBJ2-7
v_gene: TRBV4-2

CDR3nt: TGCAGCGTTGAAAGGCCAGGGAGGGTCTATGAGCAGTTCTTC
CDR3aa: CSVERPGRVYEQFF
abundance: NA
d_gene: TRBD2
j_gene: TRBJ2-1
v_gene: TRBV29-1

CDR3nt: TGTGCCAGCAGGGGACAGGGGGCCCACTATGGCTACACCTTC
CDR3aa: CASRGQGAHYGYTF
abundance: NA
d_gene: TRBD1
j_gene: TRBJ1-2
v_gene: TRBV2

CDR3nt: TGTGCCAGCAGTTACTCCGGAGACGATGGAAACACCATATATTTT
CDR3aa: CASSYSGDDGNTIYF
abundance: NA
d_gene: NA
j_gene: TRBJ1-3
v_gene: TRBV6-5

CDR3nt: TGTGCCAGCAGCTTAGGACGACAGGGCGGTCAGCCCCAGCATTTT
CDR3aa: CASSLGRQGGQPQHF
abundance: NA
d_gene: TRBD1
j_gene: TRBJ1-5
v_gene: TRBV7-6

CDR3nt: TGTGCCAGCATCGCGGGGGGCCTCAATGAGCAGTTCTTC
CDR3aa: CASIAGGLNEQFF
abundance: NA
d_gene: TRBD2
j_gene: TRBJ2-1
v_gene: TRBV11-2

CDR3nt: TGTGCCAGCAGTTTATCCCCCCGACGAGGCTACACCTTC
CDR3aa: CASSLSPRRGYTF
abundance: few
d_gene: NA
j_gene: TRBJ1-2
v_gene: TRBV27

CDR3nt: TGTGCCAGCAGCCAAGAGGGCGGAGGGGCGCAGTATTTT
CDR3aa: CASSQEGGGAQYF
abundance: NA
d_gene: NA
j_gene: TRBJ2-3
v_gene: TRBV14

CDR3nt: TGTGCCTGGAGTGTGGGGTCTAGCGGGGGACCAAGCACAGATACGCAGTATTTT
CDR3aa: CAWSVGSSGGPSTDTQYF
abundance: NA
d_gene: TRBD2
j_gene: TRBJ2-3
v_gene: TRBV30

CDR3nt: TGCAGCGTCTACTCTAAAGGACAGGGGCGTCCAGATACGCAGTATTTT
CDR3aa: CSVYSKGQGRPDTQYF
abundance: NA
d_gene: TRBD1
j_gene: TRBJ2-3
v_gene: TRBV29-1

CDR3nt: TGTGCCAGCAGCCGAACAGGGGAAGGAACTGAAGCTTTCTTT
CDR3aa: CASSRTGEGTEAFF
abundance: NA
d_gene: TRBD1
j_gene: TRBJ1-1
v_gene: TRBV7-9

CDR3nt: TGTGCCAGCAGTAGGGAATCCTACAATGAGCAGTTCTTC
CDR3aa: CASSRESYNEQFF
abundance: few
d_gene: NA
j_gene: TRBJ2-1
v_gene: TRBV7-9

CDR3nt: TGTGCCATCAGTGAGGGGTTGGGACAGCATAGCGAGCAGTACTTC
CDR3aa: CAISEGLGQHSEQYF
abundance: NA
d_gene: TRBD1
j_gene: TRBJ2-7
v_gene: TRBV10-3

CDR3nt: TGTGCCAGCAGTTTACTGGGGAGAGATACGCAGTATTTT
CDR3aa: CASSLLGRDTQYF
abundance: NA
d_gene: NA
j_gene: TRBJ2-3
v_gene: TRBV27

CDR3nt: TGTGCCAGCAGCAAACGGCAATTTAACTATAAATCACCCCTCCACTTT
CDR3aa: CASSKRQFNYKSPLHF
abundance: NA
d_gene: NA
j_gene: TRBJ1-6
v_gene: TRBV21-1

CDR3nt: TGTGCCAGCAGTCTCGGGACGGACGAGCAGTACTTC
CDR3aa: CASSLGTDEQYF
abundance: NA
d_gene: NA
j_gene: TRBJ2-7
v_gene: TRBV27

CDR3nt: TGCGCCAGCAGCTTGGAGGGGGGAGTGAGTCAGCCCCAGCATTTT
CDR3aa: CASSLEGGVSQPQHF
abundance: NA
d_gene: NA
j_gene: TRBJ1-5
v_gene: TRBV5-1

CDR3nt: TGTGCCAGCAGCCCGGCAGGGCGCTACGAGCAGTACTTC
CDR3aa: CASSPAGRYEQYF
abundance: few
d_gene: NA
j_gene: TRBJ2-7
v_gene: TRBV5-5

CDR3nt: TGCAGCGTTGAGACAGGGAATACCGGGGAGCTGTTTTTT
CDR3aa: CSVETGNTGELFF
abundance: NA
d_gene: TRBD1
j_gene: TRBJ2-2
v_gene: TRBV29-1

CDR3nt: TGTGCCAGCAGCTCGACCCGCTACGAGCAGTACTTC
CDR3aa: CASSSTRYEQYF
abundance: NA
d_gene: NA
j_gene: TRBJ2-7
v_gene: TRBV13

CDR3nt: TGTGCCATCAGTTCCTCCTTCGAGACCCGCGGCGACGAGCAGTACTTC
CDR3aa: CAISSSFETRGDEQYF
abundance: NA
d_gene: NA
j_gene: TRBJ2-7
v_gene: TRBV10-3

CDR3nt: TGTGCCAGCAGCGGATCAGGGTCCTACGAGCAGTACTTC
CDR3aa: CASSGSGSYEQYF
abundance: NA
d_gene: NA
j_gene: TRBJ2-7
v_gene: TRBV7-9

CDR3nt: TGCGCCAGCAGCCCCTGGGGGGGCACAGATACGCAGTATTTT
CDR3aa: CASSPWGGTDTQYF
abundance: NA
d_gene: NA
j_gene: TRBJ2-3
v_gene: TRBV4-1

CDR3nt: TGTGCCAGCAGCTTAGCGCCAGGGGTTGGCGATGAGCAGTTCTTC
CDR3aa: CASSLAPGVGDEQFF
abundance: once
d_gene: NA
j_gene: TRBJ2-1
v_gene: TRBV7-7

CDR3nt: TGTGCCATCAGCCGTCCCGGGACAGTTCAAGAGACCCAGTACTTC
CDR3aa: CAISRPGTVQETQYF
abundance: NA
d_gene: TRBD1
j_gene: TRBJ2-5
v_gene: TRBV10-3

CDR3nt: TGTGCCAGCAGCTTATGGGACAGGGGTGGTGAAGGCTACACCTTC
CDR3aa: CASSLWDRGGEGYTF
abundance: NA
d_gene: TRBD1
j_gene: TRBJ1-2
v_gene: TRBV7-9

CDR3nt: TGCGCCAGCAGCTTGGGTCACCGGGACAGTAAGACGGAGACCCAGTACTTC
CDR3aa: CASSLGHRDSKTETQYF
abundance: NA
d_gene: TRBD1
j_gene: TRBJ2-5
v_gene: TRBV5-1

CDR3nt: TGTGCCAGCAGCCAAGAAGCCCCCAAGTACTACAATGAGCAGTTCTTC
CDR3aa: CASSQEAPKYYNEQFF
abundance: medium-sized
d_gene: NA
j_gene: TRBJ2-1
v_gene: TRBV14

CDR3nt: TGCAGCGTTTACGGGATATCGACCAACCTTAACTATGGCTACACCTTC
CDR3aa: CSVYGISTNLNYGYTF
abundance: medium-sized
d_gene: NA
j_gene: TRBJ1-2
v_gene: TRBV29-1

CDR3nt: TGTGCCAGTAGTGTCGGACAGGGTTGGAGGGTAGATCAGCCCCAGCATTTT
CDR3aa: CASSVGQGWRVDQPQHF
abundance: NA
d_gene: TRBD1
j_gene: TRBJ1-5
v_gene: TRBV19